What follows are 28 T cell receptor beta chains derived from one specimen sequenced in a study of regulatory T cells. These receptors' targets are unknown. Study results and caveats: CD3G-deficient patients' regulatory T cells showed reduced Shannon diversity versus autologous conventional CD4+ and control regulatory cells.

Primers: 52 TRBV forward and 13 TRBJ reverse. Profiled with immunoSEQ multiplex PCR; TCRdb holds only in-frame clones, not every one. Among about 3,900 clones, about 91% were seen once, and the ten largest hold over 2.5%. Sequencing input: CD4+ Tregs sorted from blood. These receptors were taken from a child aged 2-15 years with CD3G deficiency.

The genes are TRBV28 and TRBJ2-4, with TRBD1 matching over 10 bases. Germline assignment: CDR1 MDHEN and CDR2 SYDVKM. This CDR3 has 17 residues. The V segment lost 6 bases and the J segment 2 bases; nucleotides outside the gene matches: 10. CDR3: CASSGDRGFSTKNIQYF. The CDR3 DNA reads TGTGCCAGCAGCGGGGACAGGGGATTTTCTACCAAAAACATTCAGTACTTC.

The CDR3 bases are TGTGCCAGCAGCTTTAGACCCACCCAATACGAGCAGTACTTC. This codes for CASSFRPTQYEQYF. The rearrangement links TRBV11-2 to TRBJ2-7; D ambiguous. Germline CDR1 SGHAT, CDR2 FQNNGV. Trimming stripped 3 bases from V and 4 bases from J, with 13 bases between. This CDR3 region has 14 residues.

The chain combines TRBV5-1 with TRBJ2-6; D may be TRBD1 or TRBD2 (5 bases each). The length of the CDR3 is 15 residues. V was pared by 3 bases and J by 2 bases, with 9 bases between. Germline V CDR1 and CDR2: SGHRS, YFSETQ. Here the CDR3 DNA reads TGCGCCAGCAGCTGGGACGGCACTGGGGCCAACGTCCTGACTTTC. Its translation: CASSWDGTGANVLTF.

The rearrangement joins TRBV28 to TRBJ2-1, with D possibly matching TRBD1 (6 bases). Germline V gene sequence: CDR1 MDHEN, CDR2 SYDVKM. V was pared by 4 bases and J by 8 bases, with 18 bases between. The CDR3 length is 15 residues. The CDR3 DNA reads TGTGCCAGCAGTTCATTGGGGGCCCGCCGGCATGAGCAGTTCTTC. Translation gives CASSSLGARRHEQFF.

The chain couples TRBV28 to TRBJ1-4, with D possibly TRBD1 on 5 matching bases. V shed 7 bases and J shed 3 bases, with 15 bases lying between them. This CDR3 has 15 amino acids. The germline V gene encodes CDR1 MDHEN and CDR2 SYDVKM. CDR3 loop: CASTPATAPNEKLFF. The CDR3 coding sequence is TGTGCCAGCACCCCCGCGACAGCACCTAATGAAAAACTGTTTTTT.

Worth noting for this clone: At one end, the junction sequence differs from germline, possibly due to a read error. J is TRBJ2-3 and V is TRBV5-1; D uncertain. This CDR3 comprises 13 residues. CDR1 is SGHRS, CDR2 YFSETQ, per germline. The CDR3 DNA reads as TGCGCCAGCAGGGAGTATAGCACCGATACGCAGTATTTT. Translation: CASREYSTDTQYF.

CDR3 region: CASSIVDGGEQYF. In DNA form, the CDR3 reads TGTGCCAGTAGTATAGTAGACGGCGGGGAGCAGTACTTC. The chain carries TRBV19 and TRBJ2-7; D is possibly TRBD2 (5 bases). The CDR3 has 13 amino acids. Deletions cut 1 base from V and 7 bases from J, with 11 bases between. Germline V gives CDR1 LNHDA, CDR2 SQIVND (reference sequence).

This chain uses TRBV28 with TRBJ1-4; D gene unclear. Trimming shortened V by 3 bases and J by 8 bases, and 10 bases separated the two germline ends. The CDR3 loop spans 13 amino acids. Germline values: CDR1 MDHEN, CDR2 SYDVKM. In DNA, the CDR3 is TGTGCCAGCAGTTTCCACGGATCCGAAAAACTGTTTTTT. Amino acids: CASSFHGSEKLFF.

V gene TRBV6-1 combines with J gene TRBJ2-7; a possible D gene is TRBD2 (5 bases). The CDR3 length is 11 residues. The germline V gene encodes CDR1 MNHNS and CDR2 SASEGT. V was cut by 3 bases and J by 6 bases, with 6 bases left in between. CDR3 sequence: CASSERAEQYF. The CDR3 DNA sequence: TGTGCCAGCAGTGAGAGGGCCGAGCAGTACTTC.

The table lists this clone with a few counts. The rearrangement links TRBV23-1 to TRBJ2-3; 8 bases match TRBD2. TRBV23-1 carries the ORF label, with uncertain function. The CDR3 has 16 amino acids. V lost 0 bases and J lost 4; bases outside the gene matches: 6. The CDR3 DNA is TGCGCCAGCAGTCAATCAGTACGGGAGGGCCCAGATACGCAGTATTTT. Amino acids: CASSQSVREGPDTQYF.

The chain links TRBV11-3 to TRBJ2-7; TRBD2 matches at 7 bases. Germline loops: CDR1 SGHNT, CDR2 YENEEA. J gave up 7 bases and V 4 bases, and 10 bases lay outside the gene matches. The CDR3 spans 14 residues. The CDR3 coding sequence is TGTGCCAGCAGCTCAAGCGGGAACGTGGAAGAGCAGTACTTC. The encoded protein is CASSSSGNVEEQYF.

The chain couples TRBV7-9 to TRBJ2-3; D not resolved. The CDR3 sequence is 11 residues long. Germline assignment: CDR1 SEHNR and CDR2 FQNEAQ (reference sequence). V was cut by 6 bases and J by 6 bases, with 7 bases left in between. The CDR3 protein is CASSIGDTQYF. For the CDR3, the DNA is TGTGCCAGCAGTATAGGGGATACGCAGTATTTT.

V usage is TRBV28 and J usage is TRBJ2-7; TRBD2 matches at 9 bases. The germline CDR1 and CDR2 sequences are MDHEN and SYDVKM. The ends lost 6 bases at V and 3 bases at J; junction bases unmatched: 12. CDR3 length: 16 residues. The CDR3 DNA is TGTGCCAGCAGCCCTCCATCGGCTAGCGGGAACTACGAGCAGTACTTC. Protein product: CASSPPSASGNYEQYF.

V is TRBV28 and J is TRBJ1-1; 7 bases match TRBD1. CDR1 and CDR2 from the germline V gene are MDHEN and SYDVKM. V was clipped by 2 bases and J by 0 bases; unmatched bases: 3. The CDR3 covers 15 residues. CDR3: CASSLVGTVNTEAFF. In nucleotides, the CDR3 is TGTGCCAGCAGTTTAGTTGGGACAGTGAACACTGAAGCTTTCTTT.

V and J are TRBV5-1 and TRBJ2-7; 7 bases align to TRBD1. CDR3 length: 14 amino acids. V dropped 5 bases and J dropped 4; count of bases not matched to a gene: 9. Germline V CDR1 and CDR2: SGHRS, YFSETQ. The CDR3 loop is CASSRDSAMYEQYF. The DNA of the CDR3 is TGCGCCAGCAGTCGGGACAGTGCAATGTACGAGCAGTACTTC.

V and J are TRBV6-6 and TRBJ1-3, with D uncertain. The CDR3 has 14 amino acids. The germline gives CDR1 MNHNY, CDR2 SVGAGI (reference sequence). The V and J ends lost 4 bases and 9 bases respectively, with 16 bases between them. The CDR3 nucleotides are TGTGCCAGCAGTTCGGGCCTCCCCGGCGGCACCATATATTTT. Its protein is CASSSGLPGGTIYF.

This chain uses TRBV5-1 with TRBJ2-7, with TRBD2 identical over 9 bases. Unmatched junction bases numbered 9, after V lost 6 bases and J lost 2 bases. CDR3 size: 15 residues. Germline-derived CDR1 and CDR2 are SGHRS and YFSETQ. CDR3 nucleotides: TGCGCCAGCATCCATGTAGCGGGGGAGCCCTACGAGCAGTACTTC. Translation gives CASIHVAGEPYEQYF.

The chain couples TRBV11-3 to TRBJ1-1; TRBD1 is a possible D gene (6 bases). CDR1 is SGHNT and CDR2 is YENEEA in the germline V gene. Trimming cost V 4 bases and J 1 base, with 7 bases left between them. The CDR3 extends over 13 amino acids. The CDR3 nucleotides are TGTGCCAGCAGCTCGGGACAGAACACTGAAGCTTTCTTT. This gives the protein CASSSGQNTEAFF.

The chain recombines TRBV28 with TRBJ2-7, with D unclear. This CDR3 contains 14 residues. Per the germline V gene, CDR1 is MDHEN and CDR2 is SYDVKM. V dropped 6 bases and J dropped 2 bases, with 14 bases sitting between them. The CDR3 nucleotides are TGTGCCAGCAGCCCTCCCAACCCCGCCTACGAGCAGTACTTC. Translation: CASSPPNPAYEQYF.

This chain links TRBV28 with TRBJ1-2, with D possibly TRBD1 on 6 matching bases. Germline V gene data show CDR1 as MDHEN and CDR2 as SYDVKM. The CDR3 totals 15 residues. Trimming removed 4 bases at V and 7 bases at J, with 19 bases between. The CDR3 loop reads CASSSLRGRRFGYTF. CDR3 in DNA: TGTGCCAGCAGTTCCCTCAGGGGCAGACGGTTTGGCTACACCTTC.

Only a few counts were recorded for this clone. V gene TRBV19 combines with J gene TRBJ2-7, with D possibly being TRBD2 (5 bases). The CDR3 runs 13 residues. CDR1 is LNHDA and CDR2 is SQIVND in the germline V gene (reference sequence). Trimming took off 5 bases at V and 7 bases at J, with 15 bases between the two ends. The CDR3 DNA reads as TGTGCCAGTAGTTTCCGCCCGGGGTCGGAGCAGTACTTC. Protein product: CASSFRPGSEQYF.

The J gene is TRBJ2-2, the V gene TRBV6-4, with 9 nucleotides matching TRBD1. The CDR3 is made up of 18 amino acids. With V trimmed by 3 bases and J by 0 bases, 8 bases remained unmatched. The germline CDR1 and CDR2 sequences are MRHNA and SNTAGT. The CDR3, as DNA: TGTGCCAGCAGTGAGGACAGGGGATTTACCGCGAACACCGGGGAGCTGTTTTTT. Its translation is CASSEDRGFTANTGELFF.

The chain has TRBV19 and TRBJ2-4, with TRBD1 matching 7 bases. V trimming: 9 bases; J trimming: 9 bases; junction bases outside the gene matches: 8. The CDR3 consists of 12 residues. CDR1 is LNHDA and CDR2 is SQIVND in the germline V gene (reference sequence). CDR3 protein: CASAGGSGIQYF. Here the CDR3 DNA reads TGTGCCAGCGCAGGGGGTTCCGGCATTCAGTACTTC.

The V gene is TRBV19, the J gene TRBJ2-6; 7 bases are shared with TRBD1. The V segment lost 4 bases and the J segment 4 bases; nucleotides outside the gene matches: 10. CDR1 is LNHDA and CDR2 is SQIVND in the germline V gene (reference sequence). This CDR3 is 17 amino acids long. DNA of the CDR3: TGTGCCAGTAGTAGGGACAGCTCTTACTCCGGGGCCAACGTCCTGACTTTC. Its translation is CASSRDSSYSGANVLTF.

This clone was observed a handful of times. This chain uses TRBV7-9 with TRBJ2-3; the D call may be TRBD1 or TRBD2 (6 bases each). V was pared by 3 bases and J by 4 bases, with 14 bases between. CDR1 SEHNR and CDR2 FQNEAQ come from the germline V gene (reference sequence). This CDR3 region has 15 residues. The CDR3: CASSFTRGTPDTQYF. The DNA of the CDR3 is TGTGCCAGCAGCTTTACCCGCGGGACACCAGATACGCAGTATTTT.

This chain uses TRBV5-1 with TRBJ2-5, with TRBD2 as a possible D gene (6 bases). Trimming left V 3 bases short and J 1 base short, with 13 bases between. CDR1 is SGHRS, CDR2 YFSETQ, per germline. The CDR3 has 15 amino acids. The CDR3 DNA reads as TGCGCCAGCAGCTATATGGGGGACTTCCAAGAGACCCAGTACTTC. Translating gives CASSYMGDFQETQYF.

This chain uses TRBV6-1 with TRBJ2-7, with D hard to call. Germline values: CDR1 MNHNS, CDR2 SASEGT. This CDR3 is built from 13 residues. V shed 6 bases and J shed 4 bases, with 13 bases lying between them. CDR3 sequence (DNA): TGTGCCAGCAGCGCCGGGCCCTGGTACGAGCAGTACTTC. This sequence encodes CASSAGPWYEQYF.

This chain connects TRBV19 to TRBJ1-2, with D perhaps TRBD1 (5 bases). V shed 4 bases and J shed 4 bases, with 10 bases lying between them. CDR3 size: 13 residues. CDR1 is LNHDA and CDR2 is SQIVND in the germline V gene (reference sequence). This CDR3 is CASSTRDGYGYTF. CDR3 bases: TGTGCCAGTAGTACCCGGGACGGCTATGGCTACACCTTC.